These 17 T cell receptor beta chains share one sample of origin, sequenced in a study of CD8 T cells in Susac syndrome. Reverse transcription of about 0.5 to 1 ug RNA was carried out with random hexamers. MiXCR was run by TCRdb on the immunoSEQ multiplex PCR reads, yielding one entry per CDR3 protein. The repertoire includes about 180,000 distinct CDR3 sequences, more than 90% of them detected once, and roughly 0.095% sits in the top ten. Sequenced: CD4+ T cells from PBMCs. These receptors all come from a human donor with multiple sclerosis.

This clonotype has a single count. The CDR3 loop is CASIGTGGGYTF. CDR3 coding DNA: TGTGCCAGCATAGGCACGGGTGGTGGCTACACCTTC. The rearrangement links TRBV6-6 to TRBJ1-2; unclear D gene. The germline V and J ends were trimmed by 7 bases and 7 bases, with 13 bases remaining between them. The CDR3 has 12 amino acids. In germline, CDR1 is MNHNY, CDR2 SVGAGI (reference sequence).

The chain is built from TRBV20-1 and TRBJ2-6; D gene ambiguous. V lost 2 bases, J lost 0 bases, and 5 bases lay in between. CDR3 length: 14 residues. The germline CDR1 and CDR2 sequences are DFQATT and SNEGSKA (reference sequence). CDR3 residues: CSARKDSGANVLTF. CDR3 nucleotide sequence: TGCAGTGCTAGAAAGGACTCTGGGGCCAACGTCCTGACTTTC.

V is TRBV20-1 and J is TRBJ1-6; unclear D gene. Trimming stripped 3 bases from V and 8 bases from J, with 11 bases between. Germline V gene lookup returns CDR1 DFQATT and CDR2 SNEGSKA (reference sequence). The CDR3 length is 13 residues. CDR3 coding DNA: TGCAGTGCTAGGGAGTTATACGATTCACCCCTCCACTTT. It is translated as CSARELYDSPLHF.

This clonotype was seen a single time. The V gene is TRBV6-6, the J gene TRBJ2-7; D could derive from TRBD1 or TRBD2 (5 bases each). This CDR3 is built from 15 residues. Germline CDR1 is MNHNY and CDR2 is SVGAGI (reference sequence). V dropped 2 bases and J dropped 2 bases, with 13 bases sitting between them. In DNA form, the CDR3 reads TGTGCCAGCAGTTACCAACGGGGCCAAGCCTACGAGCAGTACTTC. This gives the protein CASSYQRGQAYEQYF.

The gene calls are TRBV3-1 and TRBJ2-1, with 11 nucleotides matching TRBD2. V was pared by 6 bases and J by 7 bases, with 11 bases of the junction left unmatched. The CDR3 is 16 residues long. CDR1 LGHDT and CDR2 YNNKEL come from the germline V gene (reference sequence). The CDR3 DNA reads TGTGCCAGCAGTCCTATAGCGGGGGGGCGGGAGAATGAGCAGTTCTTC. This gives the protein CASSPIAGGRENEQFF.

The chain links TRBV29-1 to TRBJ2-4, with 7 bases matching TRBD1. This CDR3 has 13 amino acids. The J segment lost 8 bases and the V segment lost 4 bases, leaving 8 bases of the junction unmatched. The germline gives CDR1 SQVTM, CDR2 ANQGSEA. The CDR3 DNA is TGCAGCGTTGCCAGGGGGAGAGGGGACATTCAGTACTTC. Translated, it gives CSVARGRGDIQYF.

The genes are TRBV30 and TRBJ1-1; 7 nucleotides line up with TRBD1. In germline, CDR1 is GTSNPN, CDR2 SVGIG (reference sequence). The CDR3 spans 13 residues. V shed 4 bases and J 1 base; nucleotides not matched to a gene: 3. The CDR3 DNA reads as TGTGCCTGGACTCCAGGGGGGAACACTGAAGCTTTCTTT. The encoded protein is CAWTPGGNTEAFF.

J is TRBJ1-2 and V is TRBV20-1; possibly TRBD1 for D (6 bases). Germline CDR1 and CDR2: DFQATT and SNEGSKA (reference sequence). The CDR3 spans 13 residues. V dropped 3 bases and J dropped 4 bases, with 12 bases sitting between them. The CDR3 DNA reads TGCAGTGCTAGGAACGCGGGGGCCTATGGCTACACCTTC. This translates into CSARNAGAYGYTF.

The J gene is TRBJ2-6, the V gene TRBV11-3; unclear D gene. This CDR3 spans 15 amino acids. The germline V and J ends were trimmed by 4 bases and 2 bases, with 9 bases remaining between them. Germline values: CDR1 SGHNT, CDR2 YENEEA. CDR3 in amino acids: CASSSRITGANVLTF. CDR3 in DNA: TGTGCCAGCAGCTCAAGGATTACTGGGGCCAACGTCCTGACTTTC.

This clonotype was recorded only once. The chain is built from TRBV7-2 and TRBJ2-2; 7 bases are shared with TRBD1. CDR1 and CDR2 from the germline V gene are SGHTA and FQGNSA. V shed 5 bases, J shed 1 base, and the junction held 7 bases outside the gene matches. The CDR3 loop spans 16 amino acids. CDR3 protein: CASSLQDRRNTGELFF. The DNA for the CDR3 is TGTGCCAGCAGCCTACAGGACAGGAGGAACACCGGGGAGCTGTTTTTT. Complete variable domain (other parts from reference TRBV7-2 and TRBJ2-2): GAGVSQSPSNKVTEKGKDVELRCDPISGHTALYWYRQSLGQGLEFLIYFQGNSAPDKSGLPSDRFSAERTGGSVSTLTIQRTQQEDSAVYLCASSLQDRRNTGELFFGEGSRLTVL.

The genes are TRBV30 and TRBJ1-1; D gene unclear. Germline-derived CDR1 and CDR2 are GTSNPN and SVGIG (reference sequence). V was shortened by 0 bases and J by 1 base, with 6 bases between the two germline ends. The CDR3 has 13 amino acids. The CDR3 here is CAWSVTRNTEAFF. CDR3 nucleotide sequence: TGTGCCTGGAGTGTCACGCGGAACACTGAAGCTTTCTTT.

In DNA form, the CDR3 reads TGTGCCATCAGTAGCGACGGTCGTTATGGCTACACCTTC. Residues: CAISSDGRYGYTF. V and J are TRBV10-3 and TRBJ1-2; D ambiguous. Per germline, CDR1 ENHRY and CDR2 SYGVKD. The CDR3 is made up of 13 amino acids. Between the trimmed V and J ends, which lost 5 bases and 5 bases, there was a span of 12 bases.

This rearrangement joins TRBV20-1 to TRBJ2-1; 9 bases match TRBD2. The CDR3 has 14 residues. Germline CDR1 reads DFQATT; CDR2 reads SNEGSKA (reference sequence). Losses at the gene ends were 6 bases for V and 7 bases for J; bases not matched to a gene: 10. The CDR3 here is CSAWSTTSGNEQFF. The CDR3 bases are TGCAGTGCCTGGTCGACGACTAGCGGTAATGAGCAGTTCTTC.

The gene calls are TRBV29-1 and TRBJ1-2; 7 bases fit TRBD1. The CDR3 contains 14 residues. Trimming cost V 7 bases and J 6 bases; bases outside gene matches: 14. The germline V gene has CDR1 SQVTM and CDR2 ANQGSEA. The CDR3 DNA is TGCAGCGCTGCAGGACAGGCCGGCCGCGATGGCTACACCTTC. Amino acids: CSAAGQAGRDGYTF.

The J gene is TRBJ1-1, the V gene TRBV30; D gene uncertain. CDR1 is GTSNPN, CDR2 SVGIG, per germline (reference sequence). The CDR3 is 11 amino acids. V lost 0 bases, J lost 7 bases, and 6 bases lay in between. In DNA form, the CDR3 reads TGTGCCTGGAGTGTGTCGGTTGAAGCTTTCTTT. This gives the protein CAWSVSVEAFF.

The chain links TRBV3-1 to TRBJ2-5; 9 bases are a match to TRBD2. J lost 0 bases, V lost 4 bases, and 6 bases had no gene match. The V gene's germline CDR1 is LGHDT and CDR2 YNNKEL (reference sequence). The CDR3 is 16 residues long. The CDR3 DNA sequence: TGTGCCAGCAGCCCTCGGACTAGCGCCTACCAAGAGACCCAGTACTTC. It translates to CASSPRTSAYQETQYF.

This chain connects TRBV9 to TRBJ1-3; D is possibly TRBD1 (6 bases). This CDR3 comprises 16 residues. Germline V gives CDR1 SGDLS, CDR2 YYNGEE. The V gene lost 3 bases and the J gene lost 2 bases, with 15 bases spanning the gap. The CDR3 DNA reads TGTGCCAGCAGCGAGGGTACGGGGGCTGCTGGAAACACCATATATTTT. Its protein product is CASSEGTGAAGNTIYF.